A selection of T cell receptor beta chains follows, all from one sample in a study of blood T cell repertoires in COVID-19. TCRdb's copy holds only in-frame clones and misses some; the assay was immunoSEQ multiplex PCR. The table lists 200,000 or so clones, about nine tenths of them singletons. The sequenced sample consisted of PBMCs or T cells enriched from blood (not recorded which). The receptors shown here come from a woman between 40 and 55 years old with acute COVID-19. CDR3s include the opening cysteine and the closing phenylalanine or tryptophan. The D gene is left open where the match is weak. Expanded clones are given a class, and other clones once, few, many or no size at all.

CDR3nt	CDR3aa	abundance	v_gene	j_gene	d_gene
TGCAGTGTTGTCGAGGCTCCTCCGACTCTTAGCAATCAGCCCCAGCATTTT	CSVVEAPPTLSNQPQHF	NA	TRBV29-1	TRBJ1-5	NA
TGCAGTGCTAGTGGGGGGCCTTACAATGAGCAGTTCTTC	CSASGGPYNEQFF	NA	TRBV20-1	TRBJ2-1	NA
TGTGCCAGCAGCCCTACTAGATTAGCTAGCACAGATACGCAGTATTTT	CASSPTRLASTDTQYF	NA	TRBV7-9	TRBJ2-3	NA
TGTGCCAGCAGCTTAGAAGCGTCAGGGGGCCTCGATGAAGCTTTCTTT	CASSLEASGGLDEAFF	NA	TRBV13	TRBJ1-1	TRBD1
TGTGCCAGCAGTTTAGGGGACAGGCCATATGGGGAAAAACTGTTTTTT	CASSLGDRPYGEKLFF	NA	TRBV27	TRBJ1-4	TRBD1
TGTGCCAGCAGCTTACATGGGGGCAGGCCGAAAGGTGAAAAACTGTTTTTT	CASSLHGGRPKGEKLFF	NA	TRBV7-9	TRBJ1-4	NA
TGTGCTAGTGGGAGGACTAGCCTGCTGAATGAGCAGTTCTTC	CASGRTSLLNEQFF	NA	TRBV12-5	TRBJ2-1	TRBD2
TGTGCTAGTGGTTTGCTTGTAGCGGGAGAGACCCAGTACTTC	CASGLLVAGETQYF	few	TRBV12-5	TRBJ2-5	TRBD2
TGTGCCAGCAGCTTAGAACGGCAGGGAGGAAACACCATATATTTT	CASSLERQGGNTIYF	NA	TRBV11-2	TRBJ1-3	NA
TGTGCCAGCAGCCGGCCCGGGAACCTGAATGAGCAGTTCTTC	CASSRPGNLNEQFF	few	TRBV3-1/TRBV3-2	TRBJ2-1	NA
TGTGCCAGCAGTCCTAGTGCTAGCACAGATACGCAGTATTTT	CASSPSASTDTQYF	NA	TRBV6-4	TRBJ2-3	NA
TGTGCCAGCAGCCTCCGTACTGGTGGAAACACCATATATTTT	CASSLRTGGNTIYF	NA	TRBV7-8	TRBJ1-3	NA
TGTGCCAGCAGGTACAGGGGGCTAGGTGAAAAACTGTTTTTT	CASRYRGLGEKLFF	NA	TRBV2	TRBJ1-4	TRBD1
TGTGCCAGCAGCTTGGACGGAGGGGGACAGGGAGAGGGAGCTTTCTTT	CASSLDGGGQGEGAFF	NA	TRBV5-4	TRBJ1-1	TRBD1
TGTGCCAGTAGTATAGATGTGGGGGCCGGGTATGGCTACACCTTC	CASSIDVGAGYGYTF	NA	TRBV19	TRBJ1-2	NA
TGTGCCAGTAGTATTAATTTGGGGCGATACGAGCAGTACTTC	CASSINLGRYEQYF	NA	TRBV19	TRBJ2-7	NA
TGCGCCAGCAGCTTTGGGGGACAGGGAGCCGGGGAGCTGTTTTTT	CASSFGGQGAGELFF	NA	TRBV5-1	TRBJ2-2	TRBD1
TGTGCCAGCTCACCACTGGGGGGGGCAGCCACAGATACGCAGTATTTT	CASSPLGGAATDTQYF	NA	TRBV18	TRBJ2-3	NA